One sample yielded the 9 T cell receptor beta chains listed below, sequenced in a study of cytomegalovirus exposure and HLA in healthy donors. The PCR used 60 Vbeta and 13 Jbeta primers. Clones were read by immunoSEQ multiplex PCR, and TCRdb kept only the in-frame ones, dropping some. In the table there are approximately 200,000 clones, around 80% of which are singletons. Sequences were obtained from PBMCs. The receptors stem from a woman aged 25 to 39 in good health and CMV-seropositive.

The chain links TRBV2 to TRBJ1-3; D uncertain. V lost 6 bases to trimming and J lost 0 bases, with 12 bases between them. The CDR3 is made up of 15 amino acids. Germline V gene sequence: CDR1 SNHLY, CDR2 FYNNEI. The CDR3: CASRATGSSGNTIYF. Written as DNA, the CDR3 is TGTGCCAGCAGAGCTACTGGGAGCTCTGGAAACACCATATATTTT.

This chain joins TRBV4-2 and TRBJ2-5; 7 bases are shared with TRBD2. Trimming cost V 0 bases and J 5 bases; bases outside gene matches: 6. The CDR3 loop spans 15 amino acids. Germline V lookup: CDR1 LGHNA, CDR2 YNFKEQ. The CDR3 DNA reads as TGTGCCAGCAGCCAAGATCGCGGGGGTCGGGAGACCCAGTACTTC. It codes for CASSQDRGGRETQYF.

V and J are TRBV6-6 and TRBJ2-1, with D hard to call. The CDR3 extends over 14 amino acids. V dropped 0 bases and J dropped 9 bases, with 12 bases sitting between them. From germline, CDR1 is MNHNY and CDR2 SVGAGI (reference sequence). CDR3 nucleotides: TGTGCCAGCAGTTACTCGGCAAGTTGGAGTGAGCAGTTCTTC. It encodes CASSYSASWSEQFF.

The rearrangement links TRBV5-5 to TRBJ2-5; the match to TRBD1 covers 7 bases. Germline values: CDR1 SGHKS, CDR2 YYEKEE (reference sequence). The CDR3 has 19 residues. Trimming cost V 5 bases and J 2 bases; bases outside gene matches: 21. The CDR3 loop reads CASSLQKRGHIWGQETQYF. The CDR3 DNA follows: TGTGCCAGCAGTCTCCAGAAGAGGGGGCATATATGGGGACAAGAGACCCAGTACTTC.

This clone came up once. The V gene is TRBV13, the J gene TRBJ2-7; 7 bases map to TRBD2. The trim removed 3 bases at V and 2 bases at J, leaving 7 bases unmatched. The germline V gene encodes CDR1 PRHDT and CDR2 FYEKMQ (reference sequence). CDR3 length: 15 amino acids. CDR3 loop: CASSFGLVGTYEQYF. CDR3 nucleotides: TGTGCCAGCAGCTTTGGACTAGTGGGAACCTACGAGCAGTACTTC.

The genes are TRBV29-1 and TRBJ2-3; D is uncertain. Germline CDR1 and CDR2: SQVTM and ANQGSEA. The ends were cut back, 6 bases at V and 6 bases at J, with 13 bases in the middle. CDR3 length equals 12 residues. For the CDR3, the DNA is TGCAGCGTGATTTCGAGCTCTGATACGCAGTATTTT. It codes for CSVISSSDTQYF.

This chain connects TRBV11-2 to TRBJ2-1; TRBD1 aligns across 9 bases. CDR1 SGHAT and CDR2 FQNNGV come from the germline V gene. Losses at the gene ends were 7 bases for V and 2 bases for J; bases not matched to a gene: 6. CDR3 length: 15 residues. The CDR3 is CASTPGQGPYNEQFF. CDR3 sequence (DNA): TGTGCCAGCACCCCGGGACAGGGACCCTACAATGAGCAGTTCTTC. The complete variable domain, with remaining parts taken from reference TRBV11-2 and TRBJ2-1, reads EAGVAQSPRYKIIEKRQSVAFWCNPISGHATLYWYQQILGQGPKLLIQFQNNGVVDDSQLPKDRFSAERLKGVDSTLKIQPAKLEDSAVYLCASTPGQGPYNEQFFGPGTRLTVL.

This clone has just a few counts. The chain's CDR3 is CACRGEGYTF. The CDR3, as DNA: TGTGCCTGCAGGGGCGAAGGCTACACCTTC. The genes are TRBV30 and TRBJ1-2; tentative D call: TRBD1 (6 bases). Trimming shortened V by 6 bases and J by 8 bases, and 10 bases separated the two germline ends. Per germline, CDR1 GTSNPN and CDR2 SVGIG (reference sequence). CDR3 length: 10 residues.

This rearrangement joins TRBV14 to TRBJ1-6; D gene ambiguous. This CDR3 region has 13 residues. V lost 4 bases and J lost 10, with 11 bases in between. Germline V lookup: CDR1 SGHDN, CDR2 FVKESK. The CDR3 region has the DNA TGTGCCAGCAGCCTCTCAGAGGGCTCACCCCTCCACTTT. It yields the protein CASSLSEGSPLHF.